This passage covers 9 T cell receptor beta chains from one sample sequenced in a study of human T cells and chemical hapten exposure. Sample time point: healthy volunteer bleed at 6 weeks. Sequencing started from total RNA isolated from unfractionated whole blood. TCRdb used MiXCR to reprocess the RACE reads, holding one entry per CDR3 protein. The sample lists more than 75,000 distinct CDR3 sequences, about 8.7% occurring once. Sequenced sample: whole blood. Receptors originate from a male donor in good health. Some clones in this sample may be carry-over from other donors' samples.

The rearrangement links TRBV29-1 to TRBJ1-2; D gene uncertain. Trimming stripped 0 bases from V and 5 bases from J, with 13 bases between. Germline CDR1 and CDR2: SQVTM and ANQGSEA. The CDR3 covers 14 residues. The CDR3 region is CSVEEGRYTYGYTF. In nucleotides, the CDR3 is TGCAGCGTTGAAGAGGGCAGGTACACTTATGGCTACACCTTC.

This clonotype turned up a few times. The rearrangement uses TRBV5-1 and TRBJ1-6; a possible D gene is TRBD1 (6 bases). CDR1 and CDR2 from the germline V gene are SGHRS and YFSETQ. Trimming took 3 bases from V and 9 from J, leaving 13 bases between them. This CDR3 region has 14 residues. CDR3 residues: CASSYGQRSSPLHF. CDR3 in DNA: TGCGCCAGCAGCTATGGACAGCGGAGTTCACCCCTCCACTTT.

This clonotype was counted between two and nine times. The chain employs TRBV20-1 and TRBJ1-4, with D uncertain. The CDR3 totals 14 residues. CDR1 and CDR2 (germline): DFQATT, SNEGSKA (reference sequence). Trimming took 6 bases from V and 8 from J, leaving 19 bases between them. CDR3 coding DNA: TGCAGTGCCCAAAGCCCGGCCGAGGGCGAAAAACTGTTTTTT. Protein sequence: CSAQSPAEGEKLFF.

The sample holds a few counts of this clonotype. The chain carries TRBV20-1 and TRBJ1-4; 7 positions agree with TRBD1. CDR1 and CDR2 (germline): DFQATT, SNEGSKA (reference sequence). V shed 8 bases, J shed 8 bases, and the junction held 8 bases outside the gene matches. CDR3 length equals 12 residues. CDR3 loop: CSPGTVGEKLFF. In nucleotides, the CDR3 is TGCAGTCCTGGGACAGTTGGAGAAAAACTGTTTTTT.

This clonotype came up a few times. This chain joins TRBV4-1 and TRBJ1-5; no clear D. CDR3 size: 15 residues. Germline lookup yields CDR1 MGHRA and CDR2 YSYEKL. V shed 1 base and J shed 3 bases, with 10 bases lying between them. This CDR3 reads CASSQVDIANQPQHF. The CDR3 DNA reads TGCGCCAGCAGCCAAGTAGACATCGCCAATCAGCCCCAGCATTTT.

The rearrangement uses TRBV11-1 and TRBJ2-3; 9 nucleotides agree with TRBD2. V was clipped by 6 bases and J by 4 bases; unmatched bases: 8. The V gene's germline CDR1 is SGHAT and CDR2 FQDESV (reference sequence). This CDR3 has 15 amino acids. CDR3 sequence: CASSPGLARADTQYF. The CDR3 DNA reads TGTGCCAGCAGTCCGGGACTAGCCAGGGCAGATACGCAGTATTTT. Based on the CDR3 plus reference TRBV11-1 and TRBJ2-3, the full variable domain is EAEVAQSPRYKITEKSQAVAFWCDPISGHATLYWYRQILGQGPELLVQFQDESVVDDSQLPKDRFSAERLKGVDSTLKIQPAELGDSAMYLCASSPGLARADTQYFGPGTRLTVL.

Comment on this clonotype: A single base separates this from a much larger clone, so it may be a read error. The CDR3 reads CVSSPSSGPYEQYF. The CDR3 coding sequence is TGTGTCAGCAGCCCGTCGTCGGGGCCCTACGAGCAGTACTTC. This chain connects TRBV7-8 to TRBJ2-7; D may be TRBD1 or TRBD2 (5 bases each). Germline assignment: CDR1 SGHVS and CDR2 FQNEAQ. The CDR3 runs 14 residues.

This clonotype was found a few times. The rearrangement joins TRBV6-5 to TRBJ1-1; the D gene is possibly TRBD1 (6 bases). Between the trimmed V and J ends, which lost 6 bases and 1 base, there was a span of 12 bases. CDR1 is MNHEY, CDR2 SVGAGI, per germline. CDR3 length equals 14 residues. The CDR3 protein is CASSRDTPNTEAFF. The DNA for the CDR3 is TGTGCCAGCAGCAGGGACACACCGAACACTGAAGCTTTCTTT.

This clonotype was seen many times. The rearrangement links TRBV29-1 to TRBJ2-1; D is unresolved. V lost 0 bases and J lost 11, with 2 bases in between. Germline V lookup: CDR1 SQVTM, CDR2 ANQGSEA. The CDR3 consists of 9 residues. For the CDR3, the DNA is TGCAGCGTTGAAGAAAAGCAGTTCTTC. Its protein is CSVEEKQFF.